In its sample, the clone carrying this TCR beta chain was seen a few times. This entry belongs to a study of response to subunit inactivated influenza vaccine. TCRdb re-called the RT-PCR reads through MiXCR, storing one row per CDR3 protein. The data show about 480,000 distinct CDR3 sequences, about an eighth seen once. Per the germline V gene, CDR1 is SGDLS and CDR2 is YYNGEE. Trimming removed 3 bases from V and 6 bases from J, with 10 bases in between. The CDR3 loop spans 14 amino acids. The sequences come from PBMCs from blood, collected more than 35 days after vaccination. This receptor was taken from a man aged 45 to 65 who received an inactivated influenza vaccine. V gene TRBV9 combines with J gene TRBJ2-6; D gene ambiguous. CDR3 sequence reads: CASSEAPMANVLTF. Here the CDR3 DNA reads TGTGCCAGCAGCGAGGCCCCGATGGCCAACGTCCTGACTTTC.